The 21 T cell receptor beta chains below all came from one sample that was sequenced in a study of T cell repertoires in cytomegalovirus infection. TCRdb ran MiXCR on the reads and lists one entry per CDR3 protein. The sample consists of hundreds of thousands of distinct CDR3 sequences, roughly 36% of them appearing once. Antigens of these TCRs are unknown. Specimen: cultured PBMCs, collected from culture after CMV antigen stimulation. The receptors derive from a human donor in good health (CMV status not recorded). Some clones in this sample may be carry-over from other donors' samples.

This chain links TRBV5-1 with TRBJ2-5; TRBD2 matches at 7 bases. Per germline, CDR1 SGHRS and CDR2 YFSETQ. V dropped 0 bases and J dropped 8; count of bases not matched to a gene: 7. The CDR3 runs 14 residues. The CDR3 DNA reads TGCGCCAGCAGCTTGGAGGCGGGGGTCCCTACCCAGTACTTC. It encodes CASSLEAGVPTQYF.

In nucleotides, the CDR3 is TGTGCCAGCAGCTTAGTGGGGGCCTCCAGGGGGGGTCCGTCCTACGAGCAGTACTTC. Protein: CASSLVGASRGGPSYEQYF. The chain joins TRBV7-2 to TRBJ2-7; either TRBD1 or TRBD2 may fit D (7 bases each). The CDR3 loop spans 19 amino acids. Germline CDR1 and CDR2: SGHTA and FQGNSA. The ends were cut back, 1 base at V and 1 base at J, with 23 bases in the middle.

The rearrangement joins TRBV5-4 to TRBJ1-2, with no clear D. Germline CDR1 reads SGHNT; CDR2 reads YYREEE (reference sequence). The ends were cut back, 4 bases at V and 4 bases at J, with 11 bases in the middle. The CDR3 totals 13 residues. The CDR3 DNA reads TGTGCCAGCAGCCGAGGAGTGGGCTATGGCTACACCTTC. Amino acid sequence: CASSRGVGYGYTF.

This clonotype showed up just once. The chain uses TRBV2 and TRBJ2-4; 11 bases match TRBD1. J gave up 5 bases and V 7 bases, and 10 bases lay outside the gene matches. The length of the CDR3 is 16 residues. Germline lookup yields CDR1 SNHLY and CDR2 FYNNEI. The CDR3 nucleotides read TGTGCCAGCACCCGGGACAGGGGGGTGACGGAAAACATTCAGTACTTC. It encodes CASTRDRGVTENIQYF.

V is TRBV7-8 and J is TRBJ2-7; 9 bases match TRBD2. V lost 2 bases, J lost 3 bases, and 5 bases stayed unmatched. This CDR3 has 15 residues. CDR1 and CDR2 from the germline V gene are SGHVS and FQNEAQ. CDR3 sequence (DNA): TGTGCCAGCAGCTTAACTAGCGGGCTTAACTACGAGCAGTACTTC. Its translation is CASSLTSGLNYEQYF.

CDR3 nucleotides: TGTGCCAGCAGACCCTCCGGGACCCCGGCCGAAAAACTGTTTTTT. Protein sequence: CASRPSGTPAEKLFF. The gene calls are TRBV12-3 or TRBV12-4 and TRBJ1-4; a possible D gene is TRBD1 (5 bases). The length of the CDR3 is 15 residues. V lost 6 bases and J 8 bases, leaving 19 bases between the germline ends.

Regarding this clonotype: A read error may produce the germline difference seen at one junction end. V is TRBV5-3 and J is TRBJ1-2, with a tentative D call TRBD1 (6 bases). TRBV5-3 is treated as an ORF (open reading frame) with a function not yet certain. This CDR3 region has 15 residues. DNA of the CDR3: TGTGCCAGCAGCTACCCCTCTACAGGGTTTAGAGACTACACCTTC. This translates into CASSYPSTGFRDYTF.

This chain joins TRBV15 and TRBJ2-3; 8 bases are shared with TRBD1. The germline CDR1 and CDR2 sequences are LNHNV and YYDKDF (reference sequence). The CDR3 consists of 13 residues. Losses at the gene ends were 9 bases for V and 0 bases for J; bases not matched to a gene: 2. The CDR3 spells CATRTGSTDTQYF. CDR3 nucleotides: TGTGCCACAAGGACAGGGAGCACAGATACGCAGTATTTT.

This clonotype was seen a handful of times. The chain's CDR3 is CASTGTENSPLHF. CDR3 nucleotides: TGTGCCAGCACCGGGACGGAGAATTCACCCCTCCACTTT. The chain employs TRBV2 and TRBJ1-6, with D tentatively TRBD1 (5 bases). V lost 7 bases and J lost 7, with 11 bases in between. The CDR3 totals 13 residues. Germline values: CDR1 SNHLY, CDR2 FYNNEI.

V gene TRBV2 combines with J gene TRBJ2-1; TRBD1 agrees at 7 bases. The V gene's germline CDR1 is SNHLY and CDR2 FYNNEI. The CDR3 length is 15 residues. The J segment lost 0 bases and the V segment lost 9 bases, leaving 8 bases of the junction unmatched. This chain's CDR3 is CASPTGTSSYNEQFF. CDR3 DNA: TGTGCCAGTCCGACAGGGACGAGCTCCTACAATGAGCAGTTCTTC.

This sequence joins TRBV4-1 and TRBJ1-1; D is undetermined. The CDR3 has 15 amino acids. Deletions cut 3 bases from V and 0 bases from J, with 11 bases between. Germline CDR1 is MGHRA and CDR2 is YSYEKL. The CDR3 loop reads CASSHPGMLNTEAFF. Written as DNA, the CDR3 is TGCGCCAGCAGCCACCCCGGGATGCTGAACACTGAAGCTTTCTTT.

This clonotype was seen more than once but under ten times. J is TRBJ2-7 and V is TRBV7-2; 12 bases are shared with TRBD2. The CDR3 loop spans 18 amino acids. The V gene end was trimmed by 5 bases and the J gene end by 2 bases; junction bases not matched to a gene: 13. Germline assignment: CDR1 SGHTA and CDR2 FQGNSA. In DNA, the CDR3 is TGTGCCAGCAGCCAAGCGACTAGCGGGGGTTCCCTAGCCTACGAGCAGTACTTC. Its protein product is CASSQATSGGSLAYEQYF.

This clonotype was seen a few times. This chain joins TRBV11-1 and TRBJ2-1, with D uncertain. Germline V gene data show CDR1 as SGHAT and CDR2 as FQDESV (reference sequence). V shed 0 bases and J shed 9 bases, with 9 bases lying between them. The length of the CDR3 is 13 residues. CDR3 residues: CASSLADAVEQFF. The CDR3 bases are TGTGCCAGCAGCTTAGCCGACGCCGTTGAGCAGTTCTTC.

The CDR3, as DNA: TGTGCCACGGGATGGGATATGAACACTGAAGCTTTCTTT. This gives the protein CATGWDMNTEAFF. The chain recombines TRBV10-3 with TRBJ1-1; D remains unclear. The CDR3 is 13 amino acids. V lost 10 bases and J 0 bases, leaving 12 bases between the germline ends. Germline V gene data show CDR1 as ENHRY and CDR2 as SYGVKD.

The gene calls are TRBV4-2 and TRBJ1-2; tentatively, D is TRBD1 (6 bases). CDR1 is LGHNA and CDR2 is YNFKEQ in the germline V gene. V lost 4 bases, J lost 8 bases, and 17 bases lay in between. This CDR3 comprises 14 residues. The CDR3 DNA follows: TGTGCCAGCAGCCTTCTCGGACAGCCAAGCGGCTACACCTTC. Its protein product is CASSLLGQPSGYTF.

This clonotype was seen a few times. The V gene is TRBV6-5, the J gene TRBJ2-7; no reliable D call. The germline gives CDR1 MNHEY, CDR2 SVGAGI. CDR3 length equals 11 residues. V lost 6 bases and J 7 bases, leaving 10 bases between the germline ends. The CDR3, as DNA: TGTGCCAGCAGCCATTCTGGGGAGCAGTACTTC. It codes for CASSHSGEQYF.

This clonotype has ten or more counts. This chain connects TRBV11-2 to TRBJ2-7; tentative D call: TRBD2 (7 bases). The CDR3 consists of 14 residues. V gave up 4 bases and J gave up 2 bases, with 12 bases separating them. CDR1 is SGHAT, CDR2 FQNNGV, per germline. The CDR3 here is CASSSREGAYEQYV. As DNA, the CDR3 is TGTGCCAGCAGCTCCAGGGAGGGGGCCTACGAGCAGTACGTC.

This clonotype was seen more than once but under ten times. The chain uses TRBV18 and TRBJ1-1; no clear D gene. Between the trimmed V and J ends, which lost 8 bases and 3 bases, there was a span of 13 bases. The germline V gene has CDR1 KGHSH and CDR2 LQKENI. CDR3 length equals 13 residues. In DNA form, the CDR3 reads TGTGCCAGCACCGCGGCAAGGGACACTGAAGCTTTCTTT. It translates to CASTAARDTEAFF.

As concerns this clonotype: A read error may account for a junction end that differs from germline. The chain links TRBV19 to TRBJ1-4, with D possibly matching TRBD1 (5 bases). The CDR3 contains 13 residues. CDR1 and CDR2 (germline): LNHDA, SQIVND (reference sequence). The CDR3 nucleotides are TGTGCCACTAGTGAGGGGCGCCTTGAAAAACTGTTTTTT. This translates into CATSEGRLEKLFF. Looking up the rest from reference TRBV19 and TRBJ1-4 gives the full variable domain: DGGITQSPKYLFRKEGQNVTLSCEQNLNHDAMYWYRQDPGQGLRLIYYSQIVNDFQKGDIAEGYSVSREKKESFPLTVTSAQKNPTAFYLCATSEGRLEKLFFGSGTQLSVL.

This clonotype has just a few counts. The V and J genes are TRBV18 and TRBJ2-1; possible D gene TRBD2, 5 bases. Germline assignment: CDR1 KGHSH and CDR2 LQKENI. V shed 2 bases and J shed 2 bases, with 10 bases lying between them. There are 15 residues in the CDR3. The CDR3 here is CASSPVASAYNEQFF. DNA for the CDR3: TGTGCCAGCTCACCAGTAGCGAGCGCCTACAATGAGCAGTTCTTC.

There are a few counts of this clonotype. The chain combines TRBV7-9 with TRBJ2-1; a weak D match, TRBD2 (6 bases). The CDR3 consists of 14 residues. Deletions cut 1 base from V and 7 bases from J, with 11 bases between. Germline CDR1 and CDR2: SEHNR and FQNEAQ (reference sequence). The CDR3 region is CASSLGRERNEQFF. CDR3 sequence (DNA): TGTGCCAGCAGCTTAGGACGGGAGAGGAATGAGCAGTTCTTC.